The 23 T cell receptor beta chains below were found in one sample sequenced in a study of T cell changes during pregnancy in multiple sclerosis. Repertoires were generated with immunoSEQ multiplex PCR, while TCRdb's copy carries only in-frame clones and drops some. The sample contains around 80,000 clones, just over 90% of which appear only once. The source was peripheral blood, collected before pregnancy. The origin of the receptors is a female donor with multiple sclerosis, enrolled in a pregnancy study.

The chain carries TRBV5-4 and TRBJ1-6; 9 bases match TRBD1. V gave up 1 base and J gave up 7 bases; unmatched junction bases: 6. The CDR3 totals 16 residues. From germline, CDR1 is SGHNT and CDR2 YYREEE (reference sequence). The CDR3 is CASSLPGTGKNSPLHF. The DNA of the CDR3 is TGTGCCAGCAGCTTGCCCGGGACAGGGAAGAATTCACCCCTCCACTTT.

The chain recombines TRBV7-9 with TRBJ2-7, with TRBD1 as a possible D gene (6 bases). The germline gives CDR1 SEHNR, CDR2 FQNEAQ (reference sequence). This CDR3 is built from 12 residues. Trimming removed 6 bases at V and 6 bases at J, with 12 bases between. The CDR3 region is CASSSTGIEQYF. DNA of the CDR3: TGTGCCAGCAGTTCAACAGGGATCGAGCAGTACTTC.

This chain's CDR3 is CASSQVAGNLEGYTF. The CDR3 coding sequence is TGCGCCAGCAGCCAAGTAGCGGGGAACTTAGAGGGCTACACCTTC. The V and J genes are TRBV4-1 and TRBJ1-2; no definite D call. This CDR3 region has 15 residues. Germline V gene sequence: CDR1 MGHRA, CDR2 YSYEKL. The ends were cut back, 1 base at V and 8 bases at J, with 17 bases in the middle.

This clone turned up a few times. The chain couples TRBV5-1 to TRBJ1-2, with a possible D match to TRBD1 (5 bases). The CDR3 is made up of 14 amino acids. Trimming pared 0 bases from V and 5 bases from J, leaving 11 bases between. In germline, CDR1 is SGHRS, CDR2 YFSETQ. CDR3: CASSLALTDYGYTF. CDR3 coding DNA: TGCGCCAGCAGCTTGGCCCTGACAGATTATGGCTACACCTTC. Supplemented by reference TRBV5-1 and TRBJ1-2, the full variable domain reads KAGVTQTPRYLIKTRGQQVTLSCSPISGHRSVSWYQQTPGQGLQFLFEYFSETQRNKGNFPGRFSGRQFSNSRSEMNVSTLELGDSALYLCASSLALTDYGYTFGSGTRLTVV.

This clone was seen more than once but under ten times. This chain connects TRBV30 to TRBJ2-5; D is undetermined. CDR3 length: 11 amino acids. Germline CDR1 reads GTSNPN; CDR2 reads SVGIG (reference sequence). V was trimmed by 1 base and J by 4 bases, leaving 4 bases between them. The CDR3 spells CAWSALETQYF. The CDR3 nucleotides are TGTGCCTGGAGTGCACTAGAGACCCAGTACTTC.

The rearrangement joins TRBV9 to TRBJ2-1; TRBD2 agrees at 9 bases. V lost 2 bases to trimming and J lost 4 bases; unmatched junction nucleotides: 4. Looked up from germline, CDR1 is SGDLS and CDR2 is YYNGEE. This CDR3 has 15 residues. Here the CDR3 reads CASSVSSGEYNEQFF. DNA for the CDR3: TGTGCCAGCAGCGTTTCTAGCGGGGAGTACAATGAGCAGTTCTTC.

Remarks on this clone: Other nucleotide sequences in the sample specify the same CDR3. The chain recombines TRBV7-3 with TRBJ2-2; maybe TRBD2 (5 bases). CDR1 SGHTA and CDR2 FQGTGA come from the germline V gene. V dropped 5 bases and J dropped 3 bases, with 7 bases sitting between them. The CDR3 sequence is 13 residues long. DNA for the CDR3: TGTGCCAGCAGCCTCGGGGACACCGGGGAGCTGTTTTTT. Amino acids: CASSLGDTGELFF.

The V and J genes are TRBV5-1 and TRBJ2-7; TRBD2 is a possible D gene (6 bases). The CDR3 runs to 14 residues. Germline CDR1 and CDR2: SGHRS and YFSETQ. Trimming removed 1 base at V and 0 bases at J, with 8 bases between. DNA of the CDR3: TGCGCCAGCAGCTTGTACGGGAGCTCCTACGAGCAGTACTTC. Translating it yields CASSLYGSSYEQYF.

This clone has only one observation. The gene calls are TRBV2 and TRBJ2-5; D might be TRBD2 (5 bases). The CDR3 spans 12 residues. Germline V lookup: CDR1 SNHLY, CDR2 FYNNEI. Trimming left V 6 bases short and J 2 bases short, with 7 bases between. CDR3 protein: CASSRTQETQYF. The DNA of the CDR3 is TGTGCCAGCAGCCGGACTCAAGAGACCCAGTACTTC.

This clone was found once. V gene TRBV7-6 combines with J gene TRBJ1-4, with 10 bases aligning to TRBD1. Germline trimming cut 5 bases from V and 6 bases from J; bases unmatched to any gene: 3. In germline, CDR1 is SGHVS, CDR2 FNYEAQ. This CDR3 contains 14 residues. In DNA, the CDR3 is TGTGCCAGCAGCCTGACAGGGGGCGATGAAAAACTGTTTTTT. It codes for CASSLTGGDEKLFF.

The V gene is TRBV13, the J gene TRBJ2-7; a weak D match, TRBD2 (6 bases). CDR1 is PRHDT, CDR2 FYEKMQ, per germline (reference sequence). Trimming cost V 5 bases and J 7 bases, with 18 bases left between them. This CDR3 has 14 amino acids. The CDR3 here is CASSPRTIAGEQYF. The CDR3 DNA is TGTGCCAGCAGCCCTCGGACGATTGCGGGGGAGCAGTACTTC.

This clone was counted only a few times. The chain is built from TRBV25-1 and TRBJ1-3, with unresolved D. V was trimmed by 4 bases and J by 8 bases, leaving 9 bases between them. Looked up from germline, CDR1 is MGHDK and CDR2 is SYGVNS. There are 12 residues in the CDR3. CDR3 protein: CASSARGDTIYF. The CDR3 DNA is TGTGCCAGCAGTGCCCGCGGTGACACCATATATTTT.

The chain has TRBV15 and TRBJ1-4; 8 positions match TRBD1. The J segment lost 7 bases and the V segment lost 0 bases, leaving 7 bases of the junction unmatched. Germline V gives CDR1 LNHNV, CDR2 YYDKDF (reference sequence). The CDR3 is 16 residues long. CDR3 in DNA: TGTGCCACCAGCAGAGATCGGGCAGGGGGCTCTGAAAAACTGTTTTTT. As protein: CATSRDRAGGSEKLFF.

CDR3 sequence (DNA): TGTGCCAGCAGGGGACAGGGAAGCTCCTACGAGCAGTACTTC. Its translation: CASRGQGSSYEQYF. This sequence joins TRBV25-1 and TRBJ2-7; the match to TRBD1 covers 9 bases. The CDR3 extends over 14 amino acids. Trimming took 6 bases from V and 0 from J; bases not matched to a gene: 3. Germline V lookup: CDR1 MGHDK, CDR2 SYGVNS.

V usage is TRBV6-4 and J usage is TRBJ1-1; TRBD1 is a possible D gene (5 bases). This CDR3 contains 13 residues. Germline CDR1 reads MRHNA; CDR2 reads SNTAGT. The germline V and J ends were trimmed by 2 bases and 2 bases, with 6 bases remaining between them. The CDR3 bases are TGTGCCAGCAGTGACGACAGCAACACTGAAGCTTTCTTT. As protein: CASSDDSNTEAFF.

The rearrangement joins TRBV10-1 to TRBJ2-3, with D perhaps matching TRBD2 (6 bases). The germline CDR1 and CDR2 sequences are WNHNN and SYGVQD (reference sequence). The CDR3 has 16 residues. Deletions cut 1 base from V and 0 bases from J, with 11 bases between. CDR3 loop: CASSEWDFTSTDTQYF. CDR3 in DNA: TGCGCCAGCAGTGAGTGGGACTTTACTAGCACAGATACGCAGTATTTT.

The chain is built from TRBV6-1 and TRBJ1-6; D possibly corresponds to TRBD1 (5 bases). Trimming took off 4 bases at V and 0 bases at J, with 13 bases between the two ends. CDR1 is MNHNS, CDR2 SASEGT, per germline. The CDR3 is 17 residues long. CDR3 DNA sequence: TGTGCCAGCAGTGCGGGACTTTCGAGCTCCTATAATTCACCCCTCCACTTT. This gives the protein CASSAGLSSSYNSPLHF.

The chain joins TRBV7-9 to TRBJ1-6; tentatively, D is TRBD1 (6 bases). This CDR3 has 14 amino acids. CDR1 SEHNR and CDR2 FQNEAQ come from the germline V gene (reference sequence). Deletions cut 8 bases from V and 9 bases from J, with 17 bases between. The CDR3 DNA is TGTGCCAGCTCCAAAGCAGGGGCTGGTTCACCCCTCCACTTT. Amino acids: CASSKAGAGSPLHF.

The chain combines TRBV10-2 with TRBJ2-1; D possibly corresponds to TRBD2 (7 bases). Germline CDR1 reads WSHSY; CDR2 reads SAAADI. V was trimmed by 6 bases and J by 0 bases, leaving 15 bases between them. There are 16 residues in the CDR3. The CDR3 DNA reads TGCGCCAGCAGACTAACGGGGGGCAGCTCCTACAATGAGCAGTTCTTC. Translated: CASRLTGGSSYNEQFF.

The table lists this clone with a count of one. This chain joins TRBV19 and TRBJ2-1; 10 nucleotides match TRBD2. The CDR3 consists of 15 residues. Germline CDR1 LNHDA, CDR2 SQIVND (reference sequence). Trimming took 3 bases from V and 3 from J; bases not matched to a gene: 2. CDR3 sequence: CASSISSGGYNEQFF. In DNA, the CDR3 is TGTGCCAGTAGTATTTCTAGCGGGGGCTACAATGAGCAGTTCTTC.

V and J are TRBV4-1 and TRBJ2-7; 8 bases are shared with TRBD1. J lost 1 base, V lost 0 bases, and 5 bases had no gene match. Germline V gene sequence: CDR1 MGHRA, CDR2 YSYEKL. The CDR3 covers 16 residues. The CDR3 is CASSQEGRGQSYEQYF. The CDR3 nucleotides read TGCGCCAGCAGCCAAGAAGGCAGGGGGCAATCCTACGAGCAGTACTTC.

The V gene is TRBV5-4, the J gene TRBJ2-5; possibly TRBD1 for D (6 bases). V was trimmed by 0 bases and J by 1 base, leaving 7 bases between them. This CDR3 contains 14 residues. Germline CDR1 reads SGHNT; CDR2 reads YYREEE (reference sequence). CDR3 coding DNA: TGTGCCAGCAGCTTGGGGGACACCCAAGAGACCCAGTACTTC. Residues: CASSLGDTQETQYF. The full variable domain, in which reference TRBV5-4 and TRBJ2-5 provide the parts outside the CDR3, is ETGVTQSPTHLIKTRGQQVTLRCSSQSGHNTVSWYQQALGQGPQFIFQYYREEENGRGNFPPRFSGLQFPNYSSELNVNALELDDSALYLCASSLGDTQETQYFGPGTRLLVL.

J is TRBJ1-1 and V is TRBV9, with 7 positions matching TRBD1. Germline loops: CDR1 SGDLS, CDR2 YYNGEE. CDR3 length: 13 residues. J lost 8 bases, V lost 7 bases, and 11 bases had no gene match. CDR3 DNA sequence: TGTGCCAGCGGGGGGTTCAGGGGGTCGGAAGCTTTCTTT. Its translation is CASGGFRGSEAFF.